The 30 T cell receptor beta chains reported below all come from one sample, sequenced in a study of blood T cell repertoires in COVID-19. The repertoire was sequenced with immunoSEQ multiplex PCR; TCRdb's copy has only in-frame clones and lacks some. The sample has about 180,000 clones; about 90% are singletons. Specimen: PBMCs or T cells enriched from blood (not recorded which). These receptors originate from a woman aged 45 to 65 who had recovered from COVID-19.

The chain joins TRBV18 to TRBJ1-3; no reliable D call. Per the germline V gene, CDR1 is KGHSH and CDR2 is LQKENI. The CDR3 extends over 16 amino acids. Trimming left V 0 bases short and J 0 bases short, with 9 bases between. CDR3 sequence: CASSPPVSSSGNTIYF. In DNA form, the CDR3 reads TGTGCCAGCTCACCACCGGTGTCGAGCTCTGGAAACACCATATATTTT.

This chain joins TRBV6-4 and TRBJ1-2, with D perhaps TRBD1 (5 bases). Germline CDR1 is MRHNA and CDR2 is SNTAGT. V was pared by 0 bases and J by 1 base, with 9 bases between. The CDR3 runs to 15 residues. CDR3 coding DNA: TGTGCCAGCAGTGACTCGGGGGGGAGTAACTATGGCTACACCTTC. It translates to CASSDSGGSNYGYTF.

This chain links TRBV28 with TRBJ2-3; 9 bases match TRBD1. CDR3 length equals 18 residues. The germline CDR1 and CDR2 sequences are MDHEN and SYDVKM. V was clipped by 4 bases and J by 1 base; unmatched bases: 12. CDR3 loop: CASSSHLTGGHGTDTQYF. CDR3 in DNA: TGTGCCAGCAGTTCCCACTTGACAGGGGGTCATGGCACAGATACGCAGTATTTT.

The J gene is TRBJ2-7, the V gene TRBV28, with 9 bases that match TRBD1. V shed 4 bases, J shed 3 bases, and the junction held 4 bases outside the gene matches. This CDR3 is 14 amino acids long. CDR1 is MDHEN and CDR2 is SYDVKM in the germline V gene. The CDR3 region has the DNA TGTGCCAGCAGTTCGGGGACAGGGATCTACGAGCAGTACTTC. It is translated as CASSSGTGIYEQYF.

The J gene is TRBJ1-6, the V gene TRBV28; D gene uncertain. This CDR3 region has 16 residues. The V gene's germline CDR1 is MDHEN and CDR2 SYDVKM. The ends were cut back, 3 bases at V and 5 bases at J, with 14 bases in the middle. The CDR3 DNA sequence: TGTGCCAGCAGTTTCGGGAGGAGTGTCAATAATTCACCCCTCCACTTT. It translates to CASSFGRSVNNSPLHF.

The rearrangement uses TRBV2 and TRBJ1-5; tentatively, D is TRBD1 (6 bases). CDR1 and CDR2 (germline): SNHLY, FYNNEI. The CDR3 length is 15 residues. V shed 2 bases and J shed 3 bases, with 11 bases lying between them. This CDR3 is CASSEYRDNNQPQHF. DNA for the CDR3: TGTGCCAGCAGTGAATACCGGGACAACAATCAGCCCCAGCATTTT.

The gene calls are TRBV28 and TRBJ2-5; TRBD2 is a possible D gene (6 bases). The CDR3 runs to 13 residues. Trimming shortened V by 7 bases and J by 4 bases, and 13 bases separated the two germline ends. Germline V gene lookup returns CDR1 MDHEN and CDR2 SYDVKM. CDR3 nucleotides: TGTGCCAGCACCCCGCGGGGTCGAGAGACCCAGTACTTC. Its protein product is CASTPRGRETQYF.

The V gene is TRBV7-8, the J gene TRBJ1-6; D possibly corresponds to TRBD1 (6 bases). V lost 4 bases and J 10 bases, leaving 14 bases between the germline ends. Per germline, CDR1 SGHVS and CDR2 FQNEAQ. The CDR3 consists of 14 residues. CDR3 in amino acids: CASSYLQGSSPLHF. The CDR3 nucleotides are TGTGCCAGCAGCTACTTACAGGGAAGCTCACCCCTCCACTTT.

The chain couples TRBV7-9 to TRBJ2-2; weak D call: TRBD2 (6 bases). Trimming cost V 4 bases and J 4 bases, with 22 bases left between them. CDR1 is SEHNR and CDR2 is FQNEAQ in the germline V gene (reference sequence). CDR3 length: 18 residues. CDR3 protein: CASSSGYSRDLGTGELFF. CDR3 DNA sequence: TGTGCCAGCAGCTCCGGGTACAGCCGGGACTTGGGCACCGGGGAGCTGTTTTTT.

This clone was seen once. The chain carries TRBV18 and TRBJ2-1, with 11 bases aligning to TRBD2. The CDR3 runs to 16 residues. The germline gives CDR1 KGHSH, CDR2 LQKENI. J gave up 4 bases and V 1 base, and 3 bases lay outside the gene matches. CDR3 amino acids: CASSPQGLAGYNEQFF. CDR3 nucleotide sequence: TGTGCCAGCTCACCACAAGGACTAGCGGGTTACAATGAGCAGTTCTTC. Together with reference TRBV18 and TRBJ2-1, the CDR3 gives the full variable domain: NAGVMQNPRHLVRRRGQEARLRCSPMKGHSHVYWYRQLPEEGLKFMVYLQKENIIDESGMPKERFSAEFPKEGPSILRIQQVVRGDSAAYFCASSPQGLAGYNEQFFGPGTRLTVL.

This clone has just a few counts. The rearrangement links TRBV5-8 to TRBJ1-6, with 8 positions matching TRBD1. The CDR3 covers 15 residues. Trimming removed 4 bases from V and 4 bases from J; junction bases left unmatched: 4. From germline, CDR1 is SGHTS and CDR2 YDEGEE. The CDR3 region is CASSPDRAYNSPLHF. DNA for the CDR3: TGTGCCAGCAGCCCGGACAGGGCTTATAATTCACCCCTCCACTTT.

V usage is TRBV13 and J usage is TRBJ1-3, with 8 bases matching TRBD1. Germline trimming cut 4 bases from V and 2 bases from J; bases unmatched to any gene: 1. This CDR3 has 14 residues. Germline V gene data show CDR1 as PRHDT and CDR2 as FYEKMQ (reference sequence). The CDR3 region is CASSWTGTGNTIYF. The CDR3 region has the DNA TGTGCCAGCAGCTGGACAGGGACTGGAAACACCATATATTTT. The complete variable domain, with remaining parts taken from reference TRBV13 and TRBJ1-3, reads AAGVIQSPRHLIKEKRETATLKCYPIPRHDTVYWYQQGPGQDPQFLISFYEKMQSDKGSIPDRFSAQQFSDYHSELNMSSLELGDSALYFCASSWTGTGNTIYFGEGSWLTVV.

The rearrangement links TRBV4-2 to TRBJ1-4; D is unclear. The CDR3 has 15 amino acids. Trimming removed 2 bases at V and 6 bases at J, with 13 bases between. Looked up from germline, CDR1 is LGHNA and CDR2 is YNFKEQ. CDR3 residues: CASSQTDVRDEKLFF. Written as DNA, the CDR3 is TGTGCCAGCAGCCAAACTGACGTGAGGGATGAAAAACTGTTTTTT.

The chain employs TRBV6-2 or TRBV6-3 and TRBJ2-7; tentative D call: TRBD1 (6 bases). CDR3 length equals 16 residues. Germline V gives CDR1 MNHEY, CDR2 SVGEGT. V shed 4 bases and J shed 2 bases, with 18 bases lying between them. This CDR3 reads CASSSPGHDSPYEQYF. The DNA of the CDR3 is TGTGCCAGCAGTTCACCGGGACACGATTCTCCCTACGAGCAGTACTTC.

The count of this clone is one. V is TRBV9 and J is TRBJ2-3, with TRBD2 identical over 7 bases. With V trimmed by 7 bases and J by 5 bases, 10 bases remained unmatched. This CDR3 contains 14 residues. Germline CDR1 is SGDLS and CDR2 is YYNGEE. CDR3 nucleotide sequence: TGTGCCAGCGATGGGCGGGAGCAAATAGATACGCAGTATTTT. Its translation is CASDGREQIDTQYF.

The chain is built from TRBV2 and TRBJ2-2; 8 nucleotides agree with TRBD1. CDR3 size: 16 residues. The junction had 8 bases not matched to a gene; V was cut back by 7 bases and J by 1 base. From germline, CDR1 is SNHLY and CDR2 FYNNEI. In DNA form, the CDR3 reads TGTGCCAGCACTCAACGGGACAGGAAGAACACCGGGGAGCTGTTTTTT. It is translated as CASTQRDRKNTGELFF.

The DNA of the CDR3 is TGTGCCAGCAGAAATCCCTTTAACTATGGCTACACCTTC. Amino acid sequence: CASRNPFNYGYTF. The chain has TRBV6-4 and TRBJ1-2; no clear D. V lost 6 bases and J lost 1, with 9 bases in between. The CDR3 is made up of 13 amino acids. CDR1 is MRHNA and CDR2 is SNTAGT in the germline V gene.

V usage is TRBV19 and J usage is TRBJ1-6; the D gene is possibly TRBD1 (5 bases). V was trimmed by 5 bases and J by 4 bases, leaving 6 bases between them. Germline CDR1 is LNHDA and CDR2 is SQIVND (reference sequence). The CDR3 totals 13 residues. This CDR3 is CASSDRYNSPLHF. The CDR3 region has the DNA TGTGCCAGTAGTGACAGATATAATTCACCCCTCCACTTT.

This clone was detected a few times. The rearrangement joins TRBV4-1 to TRBJ1-4; TRBD1 is a possible D gene (5 bases). The V gene's germline CDR1 is MGHRA and CDR2 YSYEKL. The length of the CDR3 is 15 residues. With 2 bases removed from V and 11 bases from J, the gap between germline ends came to 18 bases. The CDR3 loop reads CASSQLDTMGGKLFF. The DNA for the CDR3 is TGCGCCAGCAGCCAATTGGACACAATGGGAGGGAAACTGTTTTTT.

The genes are TRBV3-1 (or the pseudogene TRBV3-2) and TRBJ1-1; perhaps TRBD1 as D (5 bases). The CDR3 is made up of 13 amino acids. The germline V gene encodes CDR1 LGHDT and CDR2 YNNKEL (reference sequence). The ends were cut back, 4 bases at V and 1 base at J, with 7 bases in the middle. The CDR3 loop is CASSRQTNTEAFF. CDR3 sequence (DNA): TGTGCCAGCAGCCGACAGACGAACACTGAAGCTTTCTTT.

The chain is built from TRBV6-1 and TRBJ2-7, with TRBD1 matching over 10 bases. The length of the CDR3 is 14 residues. The J segment lost 6 bases and the V segment lost 2 bases, leaving 4 bases of the junction unmatched. Germline CDR1 reads MNHNS; CDR2 reads SASEGT. The chain's CDR3 is CASSEMGTGAEQYF. CDR3 nucleotide sequence: TGTGCCAGCAGTGAAATGGGGACAGGGGCCGAGCAGTACTTC.

The chain uses TRBV28 and TRBJ1-2; unclear D gene. CDR1 MDHEN and CDR2 SYDVKM come from the germline V gene. The V end was cut by 4 bases, the J end by 7 bases, with 16 bases between. The CDR3 covers 14 residues. The CDR3 reads CASSSTGESTGYTF. The CDR3 DNA is TGTGCCAGCAGTTCGACCGGGGAATCGACTGGCTACACCTTC.

This sequence joins TRBV9 and TRBJ1-2; TRBD1 aligns across 10 bases. V lost 3 bases and J lost 0; bases outside the gene matches: 8. Germline V gives CDR1 SGDLS, CDR2 YYNGEE. CDR3 size: 17 residues. The CDR3 loop reads CASSARDRGFANYGYTF. In DNA form, the CDR3 reads TGTGCCAGCAGCGCCCGGGACAGGGGTTTCGCTAACTATGGCTACACCTTC.

This clone was observed a single time. This rearrangement joins TRBV24-1 to TRBJ2-7; no clear D. The CDR3 is 15 residues long. CDR1 and CDR2 from the germline V gene are KGHDR and SFDVKD. The germline V and J ends were trimmed by 4 bases and 0 bases, with 12 bases remaining between them. In DNA form, the CDR3 reads TGTGCCACCAGTGAACGGCCAAACTACTCCTACGAGCAGTACTTC. Its protein product is CATSERPNYSYEQYF.

V is TRBV6-2 or TRBV6-3 and J is TRBJ1-5, with D perhaps matching TRBD1 (6 bases). There are 18 residues in the CDR3. V was trimmed by 3 bases and J by 3 bases, leaving 21 bases between them. Germline V gene sequence: CDR1 MNHEY, CDR2 SVGEGT. The CDR3 spells CASSYEPTSGTLNQPQHF. The CDR3 DNA sequence: TGTGCCAGCAGTTATGAGCCAACCTCCGGGACACTCAATCAGCCCCAGCATTTT.

This clone was detected only once. This chain uses TRBV2 with TRBJ1-1, with a weak D call TRBD1 (6 bases). This CDR3 spans 15 amino acids. Germline CDR1 SNHLY, CDR2 FYNNEI. With 5 bases removed from V and 1 base from J, the gap between germline ends came to 14 bases. DNA of the CDR3: TGTGCCAGCAGTCTTTACGGGACATCGAACACTGAAGCTTTCTTT. Its translation is CASSLYGTSNTEAFF.

The chain combines TRBV10-3 with TRBJ2-1; TRBD2 matches at 13 bases. This CDR3 is built from 19 residues. Germline V gene sequence: CDR1 ENHRY, CDR2 SYGVKD. The junction had 11 bases not matched to a gene; V was cut back by 6 bases and J by 0 bases. The CDR3 loop reads CAIRVGTSGDTSSYNEQFF. The CDR3 DNA follows: TGTGCCATCAGAGTCGGGACTAGCGGGGATACCAGCTCCTACAATGAGCAGTTCTTC.

This clone has just one count. The V gene is TRBV5-5, the J gene TRBJ1-2; 9 nucleotides agree with TRBD1. The CDR3 runs to 15 residues. CDR1 SGHKS and CDR2 YYEKEE come from the germline V gene (reference sequence). The junction had 9 bases not matched to a gene; V was cut back by 6 bases and J by 3 bases. CDR3 in DNA: TGTGCCAGCACCCTGGGAGGACAGGGGTACTATGGCTACACCTTC. This translates into CASTLGGQGYYGYTF.

This clone was detected only a few times. V and J are TRBV3-1 (or the pseudogene TRBV3-2) and TRBJ1-6; D is possibly TRBD1 (6 bases). The germline V gene has CDR1 LGHDT and CDR2 YNNKEL (reference sequence). This CDR3 has 18 residues. Trimming took 1 base from V and 0 from J, leaving 13 bases between them. CDR3 in DNA: TGTGCCAGCAGCCAAGGCCGGGGGGGCACCTCCTATAATTCACCCCTCCACTTT. This sequence encodes CASSQGRGGTSYNSPLHF.

This chain connects TRBV30 to TRBJ2-7, with 11 bases that match TRBD1. V shed 0 bases, J shed 3 bases, and the junction held 4 bases outside the gene matches. The CDR3 has 15 residues. CDR1 is GTSNPN and CDR2 is SVGIG in the germline V gene (reference sequence). CDR3 amino acids: CAWSVWGTGGYEQYF. The CDR3 DNA reads as TGTGCCTGGAGTGTATGGGGGACAGGGGGCTACGAGCAGTACTTC.